The present T cell receptor beta chain was sequenced within a study of post-analysis software for immune sequencing data. In the study overall: Patients with relapsing-remitting, secondary progressive and progressive-relapsing multiple sclerosis courses were all represented. Notes on the study in general: Five TRBV segments were significantly more frequent in patients than in controls. TRBV5-6, TRBV5-1 and TRBV20-1 were among these segments. Normalized Chao1 diversity was significantly lower in multiple sclerosis patients than in controls. Strong co-clustering by F measure was evident for samples that had been prepared in the same batch.

About this clonotype itself: Its target is not known.

J was trimmed by 2 bases and V by 1 base; bases with no gene match: 8. Germline CDR1 and CDR2: SGHTA and FQGNSA. This CDR3 has 18 residues. Researchers reported that TCR beta cDNA libraries carried unique molecular identifiers. TCRdb itself ran the PCR reads through MiXCR, one entry per CDR3 protein. This table holds fewer than 850,000 distinct CDR3 sequences, about 32% found once. The source is a girl under 18 with multiple sclerosis. The specimen was blood. The V call is TRBV7-2, the J call TRBJ2-5; 12 bases are shared with TRBD2. DNA of the CDR3: TGTGCCAGCAGCTTAGGCGCTAGCGGGAGGGCCAGTCAAGAGACCCAGTACTTC. This gives the protein CASSLGASGRASQETQYF.